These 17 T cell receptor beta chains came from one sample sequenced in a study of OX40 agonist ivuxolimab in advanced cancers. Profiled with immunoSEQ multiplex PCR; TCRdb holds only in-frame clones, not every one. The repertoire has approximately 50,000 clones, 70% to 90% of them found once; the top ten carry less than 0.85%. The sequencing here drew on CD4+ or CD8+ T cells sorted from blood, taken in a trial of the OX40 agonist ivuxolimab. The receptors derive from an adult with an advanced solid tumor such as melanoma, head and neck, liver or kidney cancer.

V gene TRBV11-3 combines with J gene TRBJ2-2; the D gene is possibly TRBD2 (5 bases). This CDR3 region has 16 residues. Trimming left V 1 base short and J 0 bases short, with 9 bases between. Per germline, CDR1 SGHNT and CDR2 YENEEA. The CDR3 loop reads CASSLVLGANTGELFF. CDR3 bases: TGTGCCAGCAGCTTAGTTTTGGGAGCGAACACCGGGGAGCTGTTTTTT.

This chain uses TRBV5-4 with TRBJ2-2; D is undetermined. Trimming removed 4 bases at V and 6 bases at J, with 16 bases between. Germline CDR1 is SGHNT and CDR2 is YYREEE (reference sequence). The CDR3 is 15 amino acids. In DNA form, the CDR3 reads TGTGCCAGCAGCCCGGGCTGGGAACAGCCCGGGGAGCTGTTTTTT. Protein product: CASSPGWEQPGELFF.

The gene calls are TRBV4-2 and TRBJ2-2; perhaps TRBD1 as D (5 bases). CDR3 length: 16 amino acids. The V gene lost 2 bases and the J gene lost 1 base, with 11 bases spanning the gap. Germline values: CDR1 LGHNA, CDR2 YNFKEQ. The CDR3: CASSQWQGGNTGELFF. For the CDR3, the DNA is TGTGCCAGCAGCCAATGGCAGGGTGGGAACACCGGGGAGCTGTTTTTT.

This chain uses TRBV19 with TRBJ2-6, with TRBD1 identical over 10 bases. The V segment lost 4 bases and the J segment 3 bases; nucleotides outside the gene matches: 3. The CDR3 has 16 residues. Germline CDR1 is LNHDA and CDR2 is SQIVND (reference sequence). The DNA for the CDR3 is TGTGCCAGTAGTACCCGGGACAGGGGTGGGGCCAACGTCCTGACTTTC. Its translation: CASSTRDRGGANVLTF. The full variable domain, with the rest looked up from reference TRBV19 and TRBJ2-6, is DGGITQSPKYLFRKEGQNVTLSCEQNLNHDAMYWYRQDPGQGLRLIYYSQIVNDFQKGDIAEGYSVSREKKESFPLTVTSAQKNPTAFYLCASSTRDRGGANVLTFGAGSRLTVL.

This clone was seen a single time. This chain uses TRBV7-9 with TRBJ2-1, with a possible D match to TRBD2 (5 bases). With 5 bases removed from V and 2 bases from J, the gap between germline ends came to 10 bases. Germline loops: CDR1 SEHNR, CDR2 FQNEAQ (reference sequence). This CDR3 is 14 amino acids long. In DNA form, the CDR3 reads TGTGCCAGCAGCCTGAGCGGTACCTACAATGAGCAGTTCTTC. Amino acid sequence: CASSLSGTYNEQFF.

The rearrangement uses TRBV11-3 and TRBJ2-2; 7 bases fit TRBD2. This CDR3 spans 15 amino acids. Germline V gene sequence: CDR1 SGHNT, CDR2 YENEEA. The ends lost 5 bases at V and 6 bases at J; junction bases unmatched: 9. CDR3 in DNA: TGTGCCAGCAGCCCCGGCGGGGGTGGGTCCGGGGAGCTGTTTTTT. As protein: CASSPGGGGSGELFF.

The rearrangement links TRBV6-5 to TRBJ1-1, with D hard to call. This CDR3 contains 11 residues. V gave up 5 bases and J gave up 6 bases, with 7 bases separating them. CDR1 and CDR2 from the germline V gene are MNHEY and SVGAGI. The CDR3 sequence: CASSEDAEAFF. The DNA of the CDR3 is TGTGCCAGCAGTGAAGACGCTGAAGCTTTCTTT.

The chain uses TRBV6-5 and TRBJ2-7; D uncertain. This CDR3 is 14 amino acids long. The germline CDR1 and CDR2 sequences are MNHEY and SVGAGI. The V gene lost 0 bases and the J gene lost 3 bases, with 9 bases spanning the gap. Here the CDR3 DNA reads TGTGCCAGCAGTTACTCGTTCCAGAGCTACGAGCAGTACTTC. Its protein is CASSYSFQSYEQYF.

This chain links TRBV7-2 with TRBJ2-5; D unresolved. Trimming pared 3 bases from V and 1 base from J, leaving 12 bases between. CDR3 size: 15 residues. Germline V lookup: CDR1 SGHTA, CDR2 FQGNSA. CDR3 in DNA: TGTGCCAGCAGCTTGATCATCCAGCCCCAAGAGACCCAGTACTTC. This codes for CASSLIIQPQETQYF.

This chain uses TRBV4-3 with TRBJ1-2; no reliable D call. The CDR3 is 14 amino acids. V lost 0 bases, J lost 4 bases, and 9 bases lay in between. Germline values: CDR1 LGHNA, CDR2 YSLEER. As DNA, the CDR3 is TGCGCCAGCAGCCAAGATCCCCAGATCTATGGCTACACCTTC. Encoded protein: CASSQDPQIYGYTF.

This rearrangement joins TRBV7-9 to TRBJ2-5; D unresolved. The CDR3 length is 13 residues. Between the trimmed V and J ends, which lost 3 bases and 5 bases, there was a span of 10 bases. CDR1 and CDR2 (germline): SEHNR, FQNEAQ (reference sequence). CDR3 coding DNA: TGTGCCAGCAGCTTTGGGTCGCCGGAGACCCAGTACTTC. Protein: CASSFGSPETQYF.

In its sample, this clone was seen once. The CDR3 DNA reads as TGTGCCAGCAGCTTGGGGACAGGGGTGACTGAAGCTTTCTTT. It translates to CASSLGTGVTEAFF. The chain couples TRBV7-2 to TRBJ1-1; 10 bases are a match to TRBD1. This CDR3 is built from 14 residues. V lost 3 bases and J lost 5; bases outside the gene matches: 3. In germline, CDR1 is SGHTA, CDR2 FQGNSA.

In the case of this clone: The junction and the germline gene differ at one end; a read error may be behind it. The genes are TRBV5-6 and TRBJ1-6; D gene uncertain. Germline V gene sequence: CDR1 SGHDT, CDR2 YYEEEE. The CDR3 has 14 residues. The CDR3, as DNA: TGTGCCAGCAGCTTGTCCTATTATAGTTCACCCCTCCACTTT. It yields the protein CASSLSYYSSPLHF.

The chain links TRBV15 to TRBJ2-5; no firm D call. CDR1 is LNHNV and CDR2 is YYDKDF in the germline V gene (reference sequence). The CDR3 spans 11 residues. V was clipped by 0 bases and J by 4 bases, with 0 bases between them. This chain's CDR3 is CATSREETQYF. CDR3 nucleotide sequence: TGTGCCACCAGCAGAGAAGAGACCCAGTACTTC.

This chain's CDR3 is CASRGLAGEQYF. The CDR3, as DNA: TGTGCCAGCAGGGGGCTGGCGGGCGAGCAGTACTTC. This chain uses TRBV6-5 with TRBJ2-7; D is possibly TRBD1 or TRBD2 (5 bases each). The V end was cut by 6 bases, the J end by 6 bases, with 12 bases between. CDR1 is MNHEY and CDR2 is SVGAGI in the germline V gene. This CDR3 spans 12 amino acids.

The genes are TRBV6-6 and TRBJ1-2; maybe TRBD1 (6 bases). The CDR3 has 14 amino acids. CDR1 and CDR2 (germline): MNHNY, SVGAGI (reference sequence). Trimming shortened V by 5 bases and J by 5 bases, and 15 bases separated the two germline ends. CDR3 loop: CASSIAGTPYGYTF. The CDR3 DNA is TGTGCCAGCAGTATTGCCGGGACACCGTATGGCTACACCTTC.

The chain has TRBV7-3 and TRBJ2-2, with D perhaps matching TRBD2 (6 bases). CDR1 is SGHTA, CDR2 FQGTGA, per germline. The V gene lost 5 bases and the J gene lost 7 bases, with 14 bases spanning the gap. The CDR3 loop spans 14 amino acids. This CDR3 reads CASSPRAAGGELFF. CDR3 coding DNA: TGTGCCAGCAGCCCTAGGGCAGCGGGCGGGGAGCTGTTTTTT. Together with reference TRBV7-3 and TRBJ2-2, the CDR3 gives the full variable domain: GAGVSQTPSNKVTEKGKYVELRCDPISGHTALYWYRQSLGQGPEFLIYFQGTGAADDSGLPNDRFFAVRPEGSVSTLKIQRTERGDSAVYLCASSPRAAGGELFFGEGSRLTVL.